The 32 T cell receptor beta chains in this list originate from one sample, sequenced in a study of blood T cells in healthy people across ages. Sample-barcoded 5' priming and a J-beta primer mix drove a second PCR of roughly 7 to 11 cycles. MiXCR, applied by TCRdb to the 5' RACE reads, yields one record per CDR3 protein. The profile shows 710,000 or so distinct CDR3 sequences, about 30% of them singletons. Sequences were obtained from blood. Every receptor here comes from a woman of 80 years or more in good health.

The table lists this clonotype with many counts. This chain joins TRBV30 and TRBJ1-2, with D perhaps matching TRBD1 (5 bases). Germline V gene sequence: CDR1 GTSNPN, CDR2 SVGIG (reference sequence). This CDR3 contains 13 residues. Between the trimmed V and J ends, which lost 7 bases and 0 bases, there was a span of 12 bases. The CDR3 coding sequence is TGTGCCTTTGCGGGGGGGACTAACTATGGCTACACCTTC. Translating it yields CAFAGGTNYGYTF.

This clonotype was detected ten times or more. This chain connects TRBV28 to TRBJ1-2; 11 positions agree with TRBD1. There are 15 residues in the CDR3. V dropped 1 base and J dropped 5; count of bases not matched to a gene: 3. CDR1 and CDR2 (germline): MDHEN, SYDVKM. The CDR3 here is CASSLSGTGGYGYTF. CDR3 bases: TGTGCCAGCAGTTTATCGGGGACAGGGGGGTATGGCTACACCTTC.

The V call is TRBV5-5, the J call TRBJ1-5; D perhaps matches TRBD1 (6 bases). V dropped 4 bases and J dropped 6 bases, with 20 bases sitting between them. CDR3 length: 16 amino acids. Germline-derived CDR1 and CDR2 are SGHKS and YYEKEE (reference sequence). This CDR3 is CASSPYLSGGGQPQHF. CDR3 in DNA: TGTGCCAGCAGCCCGTACCTAAGTGGGGGCGGTCAGCCCCAGCATTTT.

This clonotype has just a few counts. A much larger clone is a single base away; this may be a read error. The V call is TRBV14, the J call TRBJ2-1; a possible D gene is TRBD2 (5 bases). The J call may not be correct, given that the DNA end is closer to TRBJ2-7. The CDR3 covers 18 residues. The germline V gene has CDR1 SGHDN and CDR2 FVKESK. The CDR3 coding sequence is TGTGCCAGCAGCCCTTTAGTCGGGAAAGGGAGTTCCTACAATGAGCAGTACTTC. It yields the protein CASSPLVGKGSSYNEQYF.

Worth noting for this clonotype: A much larger clonotype is one base distant, so this may be a read error. The V call is TRBV7-6, the J call TRBJ2-4, with D perhaps TRBD1 or TRBD2 (5 bases each). The DNA end is more similar to TRBJ2-7, so the J call may be wrong. The CDR3 contains 15 residues. CDR1 SGHVS and CDR2 FNYEAQ come from the germline V gene. The CDR3, as DNA: TGTGCCAGCAGCTGGGGGAATGAGTGGGGCCGCGAGCAGTACTTC. This translates into CASSWGNEWGREQYF.

This clonotype was seen a few times. Possible read error: a much larger clone is one base away. The J gene is TRBJ2-4, the V gene TRBV5-1; 10 nucleotides match TRBD1. The DNA end is more similar to TRBJ2-7, so the J call may be wrong. Germline loops: CDR1 SGHRS, CDR2 YFSETQ. The length of the CDR3 is 15 residues. The chain's CDR3 is CASSLEGQGRVEQYF. CDR3 in DNA: TGCGCCAGCAGCTTGGAGGGACAGGGGAGAGTCGAGCAGTACTTC.

Many counts were recorded for this clonotype. The chain employs TRBV9 and TRBJ2-7; maybe TRBD2 (5 bases). The CDR3 covers 15 residues. The V gene's germline CDR1 is SGDLS and CDR2 YYNGEE. The germline V and J ends were trimmed by 0 bases and 2 bases, with 12 bases remaining between them. The CDR3 nucleotides read TGTGCCAGCAGCGTAGGAGGAGGCACCCCCTACGAGCAGTACTTC. This sequence encodes CASSVGGGTPYEQYF.

The chain combines TRBV28 with TRBJ1-1, with TRBD1 identical over 8 bases. After removal of 4 bases from V and 10 bases from J, the junction contained 5 bases not matched to a gene. CDR1 is MDHEN and CDR2 is SYDVKM in the germline V gene. The CDR3 is 12 residues long. CDR3 loop: CASSSGQGRAFF. The CDR3 DNA sequence: TGTGCCAGCAGTTCTGGACAGGGACGAGCTTTCTTT.

The V call is TRBV7-7, the J call TRBJ2-7; TRBD2 agrees at 14 bases. From germline, CDR1 is SSHAT and CDR2 FNYEAQ (reference sequence). J was trimmed by 5 bases and V by 4 bases; bases with no gene match: 10. CDR3 size: 17 residues. CDR3 coding DNA: TGTGCCAGCAGCTCCAGACTAGCGGGAGGGCCCGTGAACGAGCAGTACTTC. This sequence encodes CASSSRLAGGPVNEQYF.

The chain links TRBV27 to TRBJ2-4; the D is unclear. TRBJ2-7 explains the end of the DNA better; the J call may be wrong. CDR3 length: 13 residues. Germline CDR1 and CDR2: MNHEY and SMNVEV (reference sequence). CDR3 protein: CASSLSWTYEQYF. CDR3 nucleotide sequence: TGTGCCAGCAGTTTATCCTGGACCTACGAGCAGTACTTC.

This clonotype was detected only once. A read error may be the cause here, since a much bigger clone is one base away. The rearrangement uses TRBV5-1 and TRBJ2-3, with D perhaps TRBD2 (6 bases). Per the germline V gene, CDR1 is SGHRS and CDR2 is YFSETQ. The CDR3 covers 14 residues. V was trimmed by 3 bases and J by 6 bases, leaving 14 bases between them. In DNA, the CDR3 is TGCGCCAGCAGCTCGGGAGCAGCACGCGATACGCAGTATTTT. Translated, it gives CASSSGAARDTQYF.

The chain combines TRBV27 with TRBJ2-5; 7 bases are a match to TRBD1. Unmatched junction bases numbered 5, after V lost 5 bases and J lost 2 bases. Germline lookup yields CDR1 MNHEY and CDR2 SMNVEV (reference sequence). The CDR3 sequence is 14 residues long. CDR3 nucleotide sequence: TGTGCCAGCAGTCACCGGGACAGACAAGAGACCCAGTACTTC. It encodes CASSHRDRQETQYF.

A word on this clonotype: Since a much larger clone is just one base distant, this may be a read error. The chain combines TRBV9 with TRBJ2-1, with D unresolved. CDR3 length: 14 residues. Germline loops: CDR1 SGDLS, CDR2 YYNGEE. The DNA for the CDR3 is TGTGCCGGCAGCGCCAACGACGGCTTTAGTGAGCAGTTCTTC. Residues: CAGSANDGFSEQFF.

Comments on this clonotype: Germline and junction disagree at one end, which may indicate a read error. The genes are TRBV5-1 and TRBJ2-6; 7 positions match TRBD1. The germline gives CDR1 SGHRS, CDR2 YFSETQ. The CDR3 has 17 amino acids. CDR3 in amino acids: CVSSSTGQLSGANVLTF. CDR3 DNA sequence: TGCGTCAGCAGCTCAACGGGACAGCTCTCTGGGGCCAACGTCCTGACTTTC.

The genes are TRBV7-2 and TRBJ2-7; 13 bases align to TRBD2. The DNA matches TRBJ2-4 better at its end, which makes the J call doubtful. The V gene's germline CDR1 is SGHTA and CDR2 FQGNSA. This CDR3 comprises 15 residues. DNA of the CDR3: TGTGCCAGCAGCGGGACTAGCGGGGCGAAGGACATTCAGTACTTC. Translation: CASSGTSGAKDIQYF.

V and J are TRBV12-3 or TRBV12-4 and TRBJ2-7; 10 bases align to TRBD1. With 3 bases clipped from V and 2 bases from J, the junction kept 7 bases outside the gene matches. This CDR3 is 16 amino acids long. This chain's CDR3 is CASSFLGQGIPYEQYF. The CDR3 DNA is TGTGCCAGCAGTTTTTTGGGACAGGGGATCCCCTACGAGCAGTACTTC.

The rearrangement uses TRBV20-1 and TRBJ2-7, with TRBD2 matching over 11 bases. The CDR3 length is 15 residues. Germline loops: CDR1 DFQATT, CDR2 SNEGSKA (reference sequence). V trimming: 3 bases; J trimming: 3 bases; junction bases outside the gene matches: 7. The DNA of the CDR3 is TGCAGTGCTAGCTCCACGGGACTAGCGGACTACGAGCAGTACTTC. Protein sequence: CSASSTGLADYEQYF.

V and J are TRBV20-1 and TRBJ2-3; 7 nucleotides align to TRBD2. The CDR3 contains 15 residues. CDR1 and CDR2 (germline): DFQATT, SNEGSKA (reference sequence). The trim removed 2 bases at V and 3 bases at J, leaving 8 bases unmatched. CDR3 in amino acids: CSARRLVGRTDTQYF. The CDR3 DNA reads as TGCAGTGCTAGACGACTGGTCGGGAGGACAGATACGCAGTATTTT.

This chain connects TRBV6-6 to TRBJ2-4; the match to TRBD1 covers 8 bases. The CDR3 length is 13 residues. V shed 6 bases, J shed 9 bases, and the junction held 7 bases outside the gene matches. The V gene's germline CDR1 is MNHNY and CDR2 SVGAGI (reference sequence). CDR3 protein: CASRDRARGIQYF. Here the CDR3 DNA reads TGTGCCAGCAGGGACAGGGCTCGGGGCATTCAGTACTTC.

About this clonotype: A much larger clonotype is one base distant, so this may be a read error. The rearrangement uses TRBV20-1 and TRBJ1-4, with D uncertain. The CDR3 runs 13 residues. Per the germline V gene, CDR1 is DFQATT and CDR2 is SNEGSKA (reference sequence). The germline V and J ends were trimmed by 6 bases and 10 bases, with 18 bases remaining between them. The CDR3: CSAKPSSGGKLFF. The CDR3 nucleotides read TGCAGTGCCAAGCCTTCCTCAGGCGGAAAACTGTTTTTT.

This clonotype was detected a few times. This sequence joins TRBV24-1 and TRBJ1-5; 7 positions match TRBD1. The V and J ends lost 2 bases and 4 bases, in that order; junction bases with no gene match: 1. The CDR3 contains 14 residues. Germline CDR1 reads KGHDR; CDR2 reads SFDVKD. As DNA, the CDR3 is TGTGCCACCAGTGATTCGGGACAGAATCAGCCCCAGCATTTT. This gives the protein CATSDSGQNQPQHF.

This chain connects TRBV19 to TRBJ2-2, with TRBD2 matching 10 bases. This CDR3 has 16 amino acids. Germline CDR1 reads LNHDA; CDR2 reads SQIVND (reference sequence). V lost 7 bases, J lost 2 bases, and 7 bases stayed unmatched. The CDR3 is CASIPGTSENTGELFF. The DNA for the CDR3 is TGTGCCAGTATCCCCGGGACTAGCGAAAACACCGGGGAGCTGTTTTTT. The full variable domain, rest sourced from reference TRBV19 and TRBJ2-2, is DGGITQSPKYLFRKEGQNVTLSCEQNLNHDAMYWYRQDPGQGLRLIYYSQIVNDFQKGDIAEGYSVSREKKESFPLTVTSAQKNPTAFYLCASIPGTSENTGELFFGEGSRLTVL.

In its sample, this clonotype was seen a few times. The V call is TRBV20-1, the J call TRBJ1-1; a weak D match, TRBD1 (5 bases). Germline CDR1 reads DFQATT; CDR2 reads SNEGSKA (reference sequence). CDR3 size: 14 residues. Trimming removed 1 base from V and 5 bases from J, with 14 bases in between. The CDR3 loop is CSARAGPGETEAFF. The CDR3 bases are TGCAGTGCTAGAGCGGGTCCGGGGGAAACTGAAGCTTTCTTT.

This clonotype was recorded at least ten times. A much larger clone differs from this one at a single base, so this may be a read error. The chain has TRBV7-9 and TRBJ2-7, with TRBD1 matching 7 bases. Germline lookup yields CDR1 SEHNR and CDR2 FQNEAQ (reference sequence). The CDR3 spans 13 residues. V was clipped by 6 bases and J by 6 bases; unmatched bases: 8. The CDR3 DNA is TGTGCCAGCAGTCCGACAGGGTGTCGCGAGCAGTACTTC. Amino acid sequence: CASSPTGCREQYF.

The chain joins TRBV4-2 to TRBJ2-4; D possibly matches TRBD1 or TRBD2 (5 bases each). CDR3 length: 14 amino acids. The germline V gene encodes CDR1 LGHNA and CDR2 YNFKEQ. V was pared by 1 base and J by 4 bases, with 8 bases between. The CDR3 sequence is CASSQAGQKNIQYF. The CDR3 coding sequence is TGTGCCAGCAGCCAAGCGGGGCAGAAAAACATTCAGTACTTC.

This rearrangement joins TRBV20-1 to TRBJ2-1; D is unresolved. The V end was cut by 6 bases, the J end by 6 bases, with 18 bases between. CDR1 is DFQATT, CDR2 SNEGSKA, per germline (reference sequence). The CDR3 is made up of 14 amino acids. Here the CDR3 DNA reads TGCAGTGCAGAGGTAGCCTCACGGCCCAATGAGCAGTTCTTC. Translation: CSAEVASRPNEQFF.

V gene TRBV6-1 combines with J gene TRBJ2-3; 9 bases match TRBD1. Per the germline V gene, CDR1 is MNHNS and CDR2 is SASEGT. This CDR3 has 16 residues. With V trimmed by 1 base and J by 8 bases, 10 bases remained unmatched. The CDR3 protein is CASSEGRDRASGTQYF. In DNA, the CDR3 is TGTGCCAGCAGTGAAGGAAGGGACAGGGCGTCGGGTACGCAGTATTTT.

This clonotype appeared a few times. The V call is TRBV6-5, the J call TRBJ2-3; no definite D call. Germline V gives CDR1 MNHEY, CDR2 SVGAGI. V lost 8 bases to trimming and J lost 0 bases, with 12 bases between them. The CDR3 spans 14 residues. CDR3 sequence: CASGAASSTDTQYF. The CDR3 nucleotides read TGTGCCAGCGGTGCGGCCTCGAGCACAGATACGCAGTATTTT.

This clonotype was recorded many times. This chain links TRBV6-6 with TRBJ2-7; D possibly matches TRBD1 or TRBD2 (6 bases each). The length of the CDR3 is 13 residues. Germline CDR1 is MNHNY and CDR2 is SVGAGI (reference sequence). Trimming took 10 bases from V and 5 from J, leaving 18 bases between them. The CDR3 DNA is TGTGCCACGGGAGAGGACAGTCGGAACGAGCAGTACTTC. This gives the protein CATGEDSRNEQYF.

This clonotype occurred many times. This chain connects TRBV5-1 to TRBJ2-5, with 11 bases that match TRBD2. The germline gives CDR1 SGHRS, CDR2 YFSETQ. The CDR3 length is 15 residues. With V trimmed by 4 bases and J by 5 bases, 7 bases remained unmatched. CDR3 sequence (DNA): TGCGCCAGCAGCAATAGCGGGGGGGTCCGGGAGACCCAGTACTTC. This translates into CASSNSGGVRETQYF. The variable domain in full, with the rest retrieved from reference TRBV5-1 and TRBJ2-5, is KAGVTQTPRYLIKTRGQQVTLSCSPISGHRSVSWYQQTPGQGLQFLFEYFSETQRNKGNFPGRFSGRQFSNSRSEMNVSTLELGDSALYLCASSNSGGVRETQYFGPGTRLLVL.

This clonotype was counted many times. The rearrangement uses TRBV4-3 and TRBJ2-7; 12 nucleotides align to TRBD1. There are 16 residues in the CDR3. V shed 3 bases, J shed 1 base, and the junction held 4 bases outside the gene matches. Germline assignment: CDR1 LGHNA and CDR2 YSLEER. The CDR3 region is CASSQGQGAPSYEQYF. As DNA, the CDR3 is TGCGCCAGCAGCCAGGGACAGGGGGCTCCATCCTACGAGCAGTACTTC.

This clonotype is a singleton in its sample. This chain uses TRBV4-3 with TRBJ2-4, with 7 bases lining up with TRBD2. The end of the DNA aligns better with TRBJ2-7, so the J call may be wrong. Germline V CDR1 and CDR2: LGHNA, YSLEER. This CDR3 contains 15 residues. The CDR3 loop is CASSQDRDSGYEQYF. CDR3 nucleotides: TGCGCCAGCAGCCAAGATAGGGATAGCGGGTACGAGCAGTACTTC.